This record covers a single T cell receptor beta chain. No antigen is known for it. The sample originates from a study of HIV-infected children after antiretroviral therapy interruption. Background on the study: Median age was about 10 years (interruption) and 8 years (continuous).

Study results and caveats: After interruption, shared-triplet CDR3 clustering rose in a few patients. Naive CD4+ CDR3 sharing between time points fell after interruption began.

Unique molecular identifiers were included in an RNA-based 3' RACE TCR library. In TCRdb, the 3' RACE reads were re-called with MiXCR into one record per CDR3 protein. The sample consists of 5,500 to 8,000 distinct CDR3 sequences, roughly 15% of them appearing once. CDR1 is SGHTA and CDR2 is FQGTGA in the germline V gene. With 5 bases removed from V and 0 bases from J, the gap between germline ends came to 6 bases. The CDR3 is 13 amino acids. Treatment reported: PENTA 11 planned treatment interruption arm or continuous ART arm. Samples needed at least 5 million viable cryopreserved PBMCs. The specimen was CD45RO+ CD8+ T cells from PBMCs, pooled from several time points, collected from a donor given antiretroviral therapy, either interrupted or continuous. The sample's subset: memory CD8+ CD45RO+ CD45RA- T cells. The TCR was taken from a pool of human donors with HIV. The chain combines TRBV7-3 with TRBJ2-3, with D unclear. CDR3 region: CASSLISTDTQYF. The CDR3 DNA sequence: TGTGCCAGCAGCCTAATCAGCACAGATACGCAGTATTTT.